The entry below gives a single T cell receptor beta chain sequence along with its context. This CDR3 comprises 13 residues. CDR1 is SEHNR, CDR2 FQNEAQ, per germline (reference sequence). The V and J ends lost 5 bases and 4 bases, in that order; junction bases with no gene match: 3. Sequenced by immunoSEQ multiplex PCR; TCRdb stores in-frame clones only, minus some. This sample has about 15,000 clones; 70% to 75% occur once, and the top ten carry roughly 13%. The data belong to a study of blood T cell repertoires in COVID-19. About the study: Whether acute or convalescent, the COVID-19 samples came from the United States, Italy and Spain. Sources were T cells, B-cell-depleted T cells, or PBMCs; the material itself was cDNA or gDNA.

Input material: peripheral blood. This TCR was sampled from a man between 60 and 75 years old with acute or convalescent COVID-19. This chain uses TRBV7-9 with TRBJ1-1, with 8 bases that match TRBD1. The CDR3 here is CASSEGQGTEAFF. CDR3 nucleotide sequence: TGTGCCAGCAGCGAAGGACAGGGCACTGAAGCTTTCTTT.